This T cell receptor beta chain comes out of a study of T cell repertoires in cytomegalovirus infection (dated by TCRdb to between 2018 and 2021). Background on the whole study: Recently identified HLA-C-restricted CMV epitopes, whose presentation resists viral immunomodulation, were targeted by peptide stimulations together with well-studied HLA-B-restricted epitopes. The HLA type of each donor mattered for the analysis, because public TCR beta signatures pointed to carriage of CMV infection along with the matching HLA type. Overall study results and their limits: Carriers of CMV infection plus the relevant HLA type were discriminated by the cumulative frequency of public TCR beta family members in the study cohort and in an independent approximately 340-donor cohort. In the ex vivo response, HLA-C-restricted CMV-specific TCR beta clonotypes were dominant, and in two of eight donors the single most frequent clonotype came from this HLA-C-restricted group.

What this sample's treatment or condition label stands for: in vitro stimulation with specific CMV peptide epitopes to enrich CMV-specific T cells. Sequenced using an Illumina HiSeq 1500. TCRdb trimmed the raw reads at Q25, called clones with MiXCR and kept productive beta chains. Merged by CDR3 protein, the rows form single entries marked with the most common genes and DNA. Here the sample has under 450,000 distinct CDR3 sequences; nearly 35% occur a single time. The ten largest clones capture roughly 13% of the sample. This clonotype was observed at least ten times. Its antigen is unknown. Base qualities are missing; no much larger clone stands one base away. CDR1 SGHTA and CDR2 FQGNSA are derived from the germline V gene. From the cysteine up to the phenylalanine, the CDR3 has a length of 13 residues. Of all the DNA, just the CDR3 is kept, 39 bases in frame from base 1. V is pared back by 3 bases and J by 9 bases, with 13 bases lying between the germline termini.

In this chain, TRBV7-2 is recombined with TRBJ2-3; no D gene can be assigned with confidence. The TCR originated in a human donor in good health (CMV status not recorded). Some clones in this sample may be carry-over from other donors' samples. The specimen was cultured PBMCs, collected from culture after CMV antigen stimulation. DNA sequence: TGTGCCAGCAGCTTCAACCCTGGCGACACGCAGTATTTT. Its protein reads: CASSFNPGDTQYF.